These 28 T cell receptor beta chains originate from one sample sequenced in a study of T cell changes during pregnancy in multiple sclerosis. Using immunoSEQ multiplex PCR, the repertoire was profiled, and TCRdb retains in-frame clones only, with some absent. The repertoire holds some 60,000 clones, with 75% to 95% as singletons. This specimen was peripheral blood, taken in the first trimester of pregnancy. These receptors all come from a female donor in good health, enrolled as a control in a pregnancy study.

This sequence joins TRBV27 and TRBJ1-2; D not resolved. Germline assignment: CDR1 MNHEY and CDR2 SMNVEV (reference sequence). The CDR3 loop spans 14 amino acids. Trimming stripped 5 bases from V and 8 bases from J, with 18 bases between. The CDR3 reads CASSPGRGSLGYTF. The CDR3 DNA reads as TGTGCCAGCAGTCCCGGAAGAGGCAGCCTCGGCTACACCTTC.

The chain is built from TRBV12-5 and TRBJ1-1; 7 nucleotides align to TRBD1. Germline V gene data show CDR1 as LGHNT and CDR2 as FRNRAP. The V segment lost 7 bases and the J segment 8 bases; nucleotides outside the gene matches: 25. This CDR3 has 18 amino acids. CDR3 protein: CASAIFPGGGTVSMEAFF. The DNA of the CDR3 is TGTGCTAGTGCTATATTCCCCGGGGGTGGGACAGTAAGTATGGAAGCTTTCTTT.

The V and J genes are TRBV9 and TRBJ2-1; 15 positions agree with TRBD2. This CDR3 is built from 19 residues. V was pared by 0 bases and J by 10 bases, with 14 bases of the junction left unmatched. Per germline, CDR1 SGDLS and CDR2 YYNGEE. The CDR3 spells CASSVEGGTSGGPVTEQFF. The CDR3 coding sequence is TGTGCCAGCAGCGTAGAAGGTGGGACTAGCGGGGGGCCCGTCACGGAGCAGTTCTTC.

This clone appeared a single time. The chain joins TRBV5-1 to TRBJ2-2; 7 nucleotides match TRBD1. This CDR3 spans 17 amino acids. Unmatched junction bases numbered 12, after V lost 6 bases and J lost 1 base. Per the germline V gene, CDR1 is SGHRS and CDR2 is YFSETQ. CDR3 region: CASTFSWDSRNTGELFF. The CDR3, as DNA: TGCGCCAGCACCTTCAGTTGGGACAGTCGGAACACCGGGGAGCTGTTTTTT. The variable domain in full, completed from reference TRBV5-1 and TRBJ2-2, reads KAGVTQTPRYLIKTRGQQVTLSCSPISGHRSVSWYQQTPGQGLQFLFEYFSETQRNKGNFPGRFSGRQFSNSRSEMNVSTLELGDSALYLCASTFSWDSRNTGELFFGEGSRLTVL.

V usage is TRBV5-6 and J usage is TRBJ1-1, with D possibly TRBD1 on 5 matching bases. The CDR3 runs to 13 residues. Germline CDR1 SGHDT, CDR2 YYEEEE. V was clipped by 4 bases and J by 1 base, with 8 bases between them. The CDR3 loop is CASSPGGNTEAFF. DNA for the CDR3: TGTGCCAGCAGCCCGGGGGGGAACACTGAAGCTTTCTTT. The whole variable domain, filled in from reference TRBV5-6 and TRBJ1-1, reads DAGVTQSPTHLIKTRGQQVTLRCSPKSGHDTVSWYQQALGQGPQFIFQYYEEEERQRGNFPDRFSGHQFPNYSSELNVNALLLGDSALYLCASSPGGNTEAFFGQGTRLTVV.

The CDR3 region is CASSGTSGGGPDTQYF. CDR3 in DNA: TGTGCCAGCAGTGGGACTAGCGGGGGGGGACCAGATACGCAGTATTTT. This sequence joins TRBV4-2 and TRBJ2-3; 16 bases align to TRBD2. The CDR3 extends over 16 amino acids. The trim removed 6 bases at V and 4 bases at J, leaving 4 bases unmatched. The germline V gene has CDR1 LGHNA and CDR2 YNFKEQ.

The CDR3, as DNA: TGCGCCAGCAAGGAACAGGGGGGTACGAACACTGAAGCTTTCTTT. Residues: CASKEQGGTNTEAFF. V usage is TRBV5-1 and J usage is TRBJ1-1; TRBD1 matches 8 bases. The germline V gene encodes CDR1 SGHRS and CDR2 YFSETQ. Losses at the gene ends were 6 bases for V and 1 base for J; bases not matched to a gene: 8. The CDR3 spans 15 residues.

This clone has only a few counts. This sequence joins TRBV6-1 and TRBJ1-5; weak D call: TRBD1 (6 bases). The CDR3 sequence is 16 residues long. The germline V gene encodes CDR1 MNHNS and CDR2 SASEGT. The ends were cut back, 4 bases at V and 6 bases at J, with 19 bases in the middle. CDR3 DNA: TGTGCCAGCAGTGCCCGGGGGGCTAGAGTCTCTCAGCCCCAGCATTTT. Translation gives CASSARGARVSQPQHF.

The chain links TRBV7-2 to TRBJ1-5; no clear D gene. Trimming shortened V by 1 base and J by 9 bases, and 16 bases separated the two germline ends. CDR1 is SGHTA and CDR2 is FQGNSA in the germline V gene. The CDR3 length is 15 residues. The CDR3 is CASSLVRAESRPQHF. The CDR3 coding sequence is TGTGCCAGCAGCTTAGTGCGGGCGGAAAGTCGGCCCCAGCATTTT.

The V call is TRBV25-1, the J call TRBJ2-6, with D tentatively TRBD1 (5 bases). The CDR3 sequence is 16 residues long. CDR1 MGHDK and CDR2 SYGVNS come from the germline V gene. V was shortened by 0 bases and J by 1 base, with 7 bases between the two germline ends. CDR3 DNA: TGTGCCAGCAGTGAATATGCAGGGTCTGGGGCCAACGTCCTGACTTTC. Residues: CASSEYAGSGANVLTF.

J is TRBJ1-1 and V is TRBV5-1, with 9 bases lining up with TRBD1. This CDR3 region has 14 residues. J gave up 4 bases and V 4 bases, and 5 bases lay outside the gene matches. CDR1 and CDR2 from the germline V gene are SGHRS and YFSETQ. CDR3 DNA: TGCGCCAGCAGCCTGGACAGGGGAGCCACTGAAGCTTTCTTT. It codes for CASSLDRGATEAFF.

In this sample, this clone turned up once. The J gene is TRBJ2-7, the V gene TRBV19; 8 bases match TRBD2. Germline V gene lookup returns CDR1 LNHDA and CDR2 SQIVND (reference sequence). V trimming: 7 bases; J trimming: 0 bases; junction bases outside the gene matches: 5. The CDR3 spans 14 residues. CDR3 bases: TGTGCCAGTACCTCCGGGACTAGCTCCTACGAGCAGTACTTC. Translated: CASTSGTSSYEQYF.

V usage is TRBV6-6 and J usage is TRBJ2-3; 7 bases fit TRBD2. CDR1 and CDR2 from the germline V gene are MNHNY and SVGAGI (reference sequence). J was trimmed by 4 bases and V by 0 bases; bases with no gene match: 7. The CDR3 is made up of 16 amino acids. The CDR3 bases are TGTGCCAGCAGTTACTCAAACGGGAGGAGCCCAGATACGCAGTATTTT. The encoded protein is CASSYSNGRSPDTQYF.

This clone was recorded only once. This chain connects TRBV28 to TRBJ2-5, with D unresolved. Trimming took 8 bases from V and 1 from J, leaving 11 bases between them. Germline lookup yields CDR1 MDHEN and CDR2 SYDVKM. The CDR3 extends over 13 amino acids. The CDR3 here is CASASTTQETQYF. DNA of the CDR3: TGTGCCAGCGCTTCTACTACCCAAGAGACCCAGTACTTC.

The rearrangement joins TRBV6-1 to TRBJ1-2; 8 bases align to TRBD1. V gave up 3 bases and J gave up 1 base; unmatched junction bases: 16. The germline V gene has CDR1 MNHNS and CDR2 SASEGT. This CDR3 has 19 amino acids. The CDR3 spells CASSDYLYGTGRINYGYTF. CDR3 sequence (DNA): TGTGCCAGCAGTGATTATCTTTATGGGACAGGCAGAATTAACTATGGCTACACCTTC.

By share, this clone counts as medium-sized. V gene TRBV10-1 combines with J gene TRBJ1-1; a possible D gene is TRBD1 (5 bases). The CDR3 loop spans 14 amino acids. Looked up from germline, CDR1 is WNHNN and CDR2 is SYGVQD (reference sequence). Between the trimmed V and J ends, which lost 6 bases and 1 base, there was a span of 12 bases. CDR3 amino acids: CASSRGESNTEAFF. The CDR3 nucleotides read TGCGCCAGCAGCCGGGGGGAATCGAACACTGAAGCTTTCTTT.

This rearrangement joins TRBV6-1 to TRBJ2-3; TRBD2 agrees at 10 bases. CDR3 size: 15 residues. The junction had 7 bases not matched to a gene; V was cut back by 3 bases and J by 7 bases. The germline V gene has CDR1 MNHNS and CDR2 SASEGT. CDR3 coding DNA: TGTGCCAGCAGTGAGTTAGCGGGAGGTTTATATACGCAGTATTTT. Translated, it gives CASSELAGGLYTQYF.

The gene calls are TRBV30 and TRBJ1-4; 8 bases match TRBD1. V lost 2 bases and J lost 10; bases outside the gene matches: 18. The CDR3 has 17 residues. CDR1 and CDR2 from the germline V gene are GTSNPN and SVGIG (reference sequence). The DNA of the CDR3 is TGTGCCTGGAGTCAACCCCAATTCGACAGGGGAGTTGGAAAACTGTTTTTT. This translates into CAWSQPQFDRGVGKLFF.

The chain links TRBV2 to TRBJ2-7; 7 bases match TRBD2. This CDR3 spans 12 amino acids. V lost 6 bases, J lost 2 bases, and 1 base stayed unmatched. Germline V CDR1 and CDR2: SNHLY, FYNNEI. The DNA for the CDR3 is TGTGCCAGCAGCGGGGGGACCTACGAGCAGTACTTC. Amino acids: CASSGGTYEQYF. The full variable domain, completed using reference TRBV2 and TRBJ2-7, is EPEVTQTPSHQVTQMGQEVILRCVPISNHLYFYWYRQILGQKVEFLVSFYNNEISEKSEIFDDQFSVERPDGSNFTLKIRSTKLEDSAMYFCASSGGTYEQYFGPGTRLTVT.

The chain uses TRBV2 and TRBJ2-7; D is possibly TRBD1 (5 bases). Trimming left V 4 bases short and J 2 bases short, with 15 bases between. The germline gives CDR1 SNHLY, CDR2 FYNNEI. The CDR3 totals 15 residues. This CDR3 is CASSVQAALTYEQYF. The CDR3, as DNA: TGTGCCAGCAGTGTACAGGCAGCATTAACCTACGAGCAGTACTTC.

The rearrangement links TRBV5-8 to TRBJ1-6; a weak D match, TRBD1 (5 bases). Germline V gene sequence: CDR1 SGHTS, CDR2 YDEGEE. This CDR3 is built from 12 residues. Trimming shortened V by 3 bases and J by 10 bases, and 8 bases separated the two germline ends. The CDR3 coding sequence is TGTGCCAGCAGCTCCCCAGGGTCACCCCTCCACTTT. It specifies CASSSPGSPLHF.

The V call is TRBV2, the J call TRBJ2-5; 8 bases map to TRBD2. Trimming removed 5 bases from V and 5 bases from J; junction bases left unmatched: 1. Germline lookup yields CDR1 SNHLY and CDR2 FYNNEI. The CDR3 spans 12 residues. CDR3 sequence (DNA): TGTGCCAGCAGTAAGCGGGGGGAGACCCAGTACTTC. Amino acids: CASSKRGETQYF.

The gene calls are TRBV7-9 and TRBJ1-4; possible D gene TRBD1, 6 bases. Between the trimmed V and J ends, which lost 5 bases and 12 bases, there was a span of 22 bases. Germline V gives CDR1 SEHNR, CDR2 FQNEAQ (reference sequence). This CDR3 contains 15 residues. Here the CDR3 DNA reads TGTGCCAGCAGCCCCCCGACAGGTTTCCTCCGGGAACTGTTTTTT. Protein sequence: CASSPPTGFLRELFF.

V and J are TRBV5-5 and TRBJ1-6; TRBD1 matches at 7 bases. Germline V lookup: CDR1 SGHKS, CDR2 YYEKEE (reference sequence). The CDR3 totals 14 residues. With V trimmed by 3 bases and J by 6 bases, 3 bases remained unmatched. The CDR3 DNA sequence: TGTGCCAGCAGCTCGGGGACAGCTAATTCACCCCTCCACTTT. It yields the protein CASSSGTANSPLHF.

The CDR3 loop is CASSPGLAGETQYF. CDR3 nucleotides: TGTGCCAGCAGCCCAGGACTAGCGGGAGAGACCCAGTACTTC. V and J are TRBV11-1 and TRBJ2-5, with 11 positions matching TRBD2. The germline V gene has CDR1 SGHAT and CDR2 FQDESV (reference sequence). V shed 5 bases and J 4 bases; nucleotides not matched to a gene: 3. The CDR3 loop spans 14 amino acids.

The V call is TRBV6-5, the J call TRBJ1-2; TRBD1 matches at 8 bases. After removal of 2 bases from V and 3 bases from J, the junction contained 5 bases not matched to a gene. The CDR3 runs to 15 residues. CDR1 and CDR2 from the germline V gene are MNHEY and SVGAGI. The CDR3 nucleotides are TGTGCCAGCAGTTACACCCAGGGGGCGGACTATGGCTACACCTTC. It translates to CASSYTQGADYGYTF.

J is TRBJ1-4 and V is TRBV2, with unresolved D. V was trimmed by 6 bases and J by 10 bases, leaving 12 bases between them. The CDR3 is 12 amino acids. Germline V lookup: CDR1 SNHLY, CDR2 FYNNEI. This CDR3 is CASRVTYGKLFF. DNA for the CDR3: TGTGCCAGCAGGGTCACCTACGGAAAACTGTTTTTT.

V gene TRBV11-2 combines with J gene TRBJ2-2; D is perhaps TRBD1 (5 bases). The CDR3 runs 14 residues. Germline CDR1 is SGHAT and CDR2 is FQNNGV. V lost 5 bases, J lost 2 bases, and 9 bases lay in between. The chain's CDR3 is CASSTDINTGELFF. Here the CDR3 DNA reads TGTGCCAGCAGCACGGACATAAACACCGGGGAGCTGTTTTTT.